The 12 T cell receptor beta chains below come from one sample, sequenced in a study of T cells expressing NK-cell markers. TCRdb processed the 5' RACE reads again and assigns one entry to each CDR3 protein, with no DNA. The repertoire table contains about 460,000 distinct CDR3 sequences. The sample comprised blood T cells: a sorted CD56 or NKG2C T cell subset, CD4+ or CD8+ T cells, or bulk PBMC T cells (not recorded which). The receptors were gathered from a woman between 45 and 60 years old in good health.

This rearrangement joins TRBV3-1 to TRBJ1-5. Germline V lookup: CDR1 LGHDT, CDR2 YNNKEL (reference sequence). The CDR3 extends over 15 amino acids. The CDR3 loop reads CASSQDFDRNQPQHF. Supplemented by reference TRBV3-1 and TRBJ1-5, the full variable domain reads DTAVSQTPKYLVTQMGNDKSIKCEQNLGHDTMYWYKQDSKKFLKIMFSYNNKELIINETVPNRFSPKSPDKAHLNLHINSLELGDSAVYFCASSQDFDRNQPQHFGDGTRLSIL.

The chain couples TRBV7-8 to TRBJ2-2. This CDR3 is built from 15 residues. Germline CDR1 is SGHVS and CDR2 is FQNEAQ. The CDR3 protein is CASTNSPSGTGELFF.

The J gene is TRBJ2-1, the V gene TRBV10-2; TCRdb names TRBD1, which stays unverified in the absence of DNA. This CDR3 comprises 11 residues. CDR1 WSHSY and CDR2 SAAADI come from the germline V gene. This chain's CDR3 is CASRQGNEQFF.

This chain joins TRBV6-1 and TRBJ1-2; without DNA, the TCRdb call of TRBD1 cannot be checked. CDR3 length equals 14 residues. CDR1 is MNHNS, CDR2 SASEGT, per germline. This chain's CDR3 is CASSAGTGLYGYTF.

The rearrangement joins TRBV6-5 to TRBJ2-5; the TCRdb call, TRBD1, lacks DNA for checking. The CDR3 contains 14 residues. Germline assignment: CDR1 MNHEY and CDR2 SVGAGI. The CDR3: CASKPSFGGLAQYF.

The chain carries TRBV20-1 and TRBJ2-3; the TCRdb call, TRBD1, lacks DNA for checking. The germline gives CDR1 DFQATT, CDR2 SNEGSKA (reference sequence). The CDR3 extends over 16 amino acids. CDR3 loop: CSASRGSWGASDTQYF.

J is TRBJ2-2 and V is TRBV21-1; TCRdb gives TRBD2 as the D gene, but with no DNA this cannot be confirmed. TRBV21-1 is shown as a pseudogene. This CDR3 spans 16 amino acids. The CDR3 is CASSKADSGSSGELFF.

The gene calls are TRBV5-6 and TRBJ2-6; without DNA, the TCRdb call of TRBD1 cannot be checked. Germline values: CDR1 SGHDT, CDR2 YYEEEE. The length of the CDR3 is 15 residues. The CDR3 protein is CASSLVSPGANVLTF.

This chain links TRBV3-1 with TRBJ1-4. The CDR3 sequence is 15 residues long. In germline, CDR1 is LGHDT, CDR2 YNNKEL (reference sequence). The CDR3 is CASSFARATNEKLFF.

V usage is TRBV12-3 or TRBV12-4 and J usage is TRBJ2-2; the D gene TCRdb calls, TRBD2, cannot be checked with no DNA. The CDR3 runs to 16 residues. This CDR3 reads CASSPLGGKNTGELFF.

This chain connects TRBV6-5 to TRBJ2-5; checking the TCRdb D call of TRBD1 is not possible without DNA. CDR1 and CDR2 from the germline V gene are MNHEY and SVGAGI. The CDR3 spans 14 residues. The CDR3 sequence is CASRVDGGRETQYF.

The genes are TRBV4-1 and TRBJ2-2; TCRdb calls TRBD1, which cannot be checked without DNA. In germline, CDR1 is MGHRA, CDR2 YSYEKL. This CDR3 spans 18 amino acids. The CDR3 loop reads CASSHLLLNRGSGGELFF.